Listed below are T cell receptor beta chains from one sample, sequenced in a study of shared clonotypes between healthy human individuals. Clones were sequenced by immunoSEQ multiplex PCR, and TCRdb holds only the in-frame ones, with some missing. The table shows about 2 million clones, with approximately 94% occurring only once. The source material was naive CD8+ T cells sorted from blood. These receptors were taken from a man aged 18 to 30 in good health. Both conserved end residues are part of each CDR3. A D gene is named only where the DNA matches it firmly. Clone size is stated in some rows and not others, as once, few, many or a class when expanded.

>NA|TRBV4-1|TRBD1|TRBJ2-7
CASSLTGASYEQYF
TGCGCCAGCAGCCTGACAGGGGCCTCCTACGAGCAGTACTTC
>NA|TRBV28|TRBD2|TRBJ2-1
CASSSGEGEQFF
TGTGCCAGCAGTTCTGGGGAGGGTGAGCAGTTCTTC
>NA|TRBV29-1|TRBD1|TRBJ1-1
CSVEVPLGTGLNTEAFF
TGCAGCGTTGAAGTCCCCCTCGGGACAGGGCTGAACACTGAAGCTTTCTTT
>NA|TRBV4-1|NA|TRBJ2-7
CASSQVVGYEQYF
TGCGCCAGCAGCCAAGTAGTGGGCTACGAGCAGTACTTC
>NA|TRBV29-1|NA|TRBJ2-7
CSGSGTNGEQYF
TGCAGCGGCTCCGGGACAAACGGGGAGCAGTACTTC
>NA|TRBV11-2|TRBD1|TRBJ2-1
CASSGWDRRDYNEQFF
TGTGCCAGCAGCGGCTGGGACAGAAGGGACTACAATGAGCAGTTCTTC
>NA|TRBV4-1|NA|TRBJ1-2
CASSHIETDGYTF
TGCGCCAGCAGCCATATTGAAACGGATGGCTACACCTTC
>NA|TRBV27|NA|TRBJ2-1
CASSPPLPGPRGSYNEQFF
TGTGCCAGCAGTCCCCCCCTGCCCGGGCCCCGGGGCTCCTACAATGAGCAGTTCTTC
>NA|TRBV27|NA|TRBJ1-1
CASSLWGGNTEAFF
TGTGCCAGCAGTTTATGGGGGGGAAATACTGAAGCTTTCTTT
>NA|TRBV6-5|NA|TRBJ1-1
CASSYSLITEAFF
TGTGCCAGCAGTTATAGTCTAATCACTGAAGCTTTCTTT
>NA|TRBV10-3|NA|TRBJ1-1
CAIKGEGFDTEAFF
TGTGCCATCAAGGGTGAGGGTTTTGACACTGAAGCTTTCTTT
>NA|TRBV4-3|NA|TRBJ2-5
CASSQDILSGETQYF
TGCGCCAGCAGCCAAGATATCCTCTCGGGGGAGACCCAGTACTTC
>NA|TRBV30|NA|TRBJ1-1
CAWGDGRDTEAFF
TGTGCCTGGGGGGACGGGAGGGACACTGAAGCTTTCTTT
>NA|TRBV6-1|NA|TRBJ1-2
CASRNRENYGYTF
TGTGCCAGCAGGAACAGGGAAAACTATGGCTACACCTTC
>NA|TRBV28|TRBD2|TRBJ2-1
CASRPSLAGTDNEQFF
TGTGCCAGCAGACCATCTCTAGCGGGGACCGACAATGAGCAGTTCTTC
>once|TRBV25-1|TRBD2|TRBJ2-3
CATSGGDTEYPQYF
TGTGCCACCTCGGGGGGGGACACCGAATATCCGCAGTATTTT
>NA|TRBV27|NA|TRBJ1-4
CASSLWPRQATNEKLFF
TGTGCCAGCAGTTTATGGCCCCGCCAAGCAACTAATGAAAAACTGTTTTTT
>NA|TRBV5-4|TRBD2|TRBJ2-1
CASSLASAGGLGEQFF
TGTGCCAGCAGTCTGGCTTCGGCGGGAGGACTGGGTGAGCAGTTCTTC
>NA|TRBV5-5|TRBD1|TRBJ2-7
CASSLTGGEQYF
TGTGCCAGCAGCCTAACAGGGGGCGAGCAGTACTTC